The 3 T cell receptor beta chains below all came from one sample that was sequenced in a study of post-analysis software for immune sequencing data. These receptors lack a known antigen. Included in the TCR beta cDNA libraries were unique molecular identifiers. TCRdb re-called the PCR reads with MiXCR, one entry per CDR3 protein. This sample has about 500,000 distinct CDR3 sequences, with less than 45% found just once. The study's findings and limits: Among roughly five TRBV segments more frequent in patients than controls were TRBV5-6, TRBV5-1 and TRBV20-1.

Sequencing was carried out using blood. The receptor set was obtained from a girl between 5 and 17 years old with multiple sclerosis.

This clonotype was counted many times. V usage is TRBV10-3 and J usage is TRBJ2-7; TRBD2 aligns across 9 bases. Germline V lookup: CDR1 ENHRY, CDR2 SYGVKD. The V and J ends lost 4 bases and 6 bases, in that order; junction bases with no gene match: 7. The CDR3 is made up of 14 amino acids. The CDR3 nucleotides are TGTGCCATCAGTGTTGCTAGCGGGACGGTCGAGCAGTACTTC. Protein product: CAISVASGTVEQYF.

This clonotype appeared a few times. This rearrangement joins TRBV7-3 to TRBJ2-5; TRBD2 matches 12 bases. This CDR3 contains 14 residues. V shed 3 bases, J shed 11 bases, and the junction held 7 bases outside the gene matches. In germline, CDR1 is SGHTA, CDR2 FQGTGA. The CDR3 loop reads CASSLTSGSNEQYF. The CDR3 DNA reads TGTGCCAGCAGCTTGACTAGCGGGAGCAATGAGCAGTACTTC.

The J gene is TRBJ2-1, the V gene TRBV9; TRBD1 agrees at 7 bases. Germline V gives CDR1 SGDLS, CDR2 YYNGEE. V lost 3 bases and J lost 3; bases outside the gene matches: 6. CDR3 size: 15 residues. The CDR3 reads CASSDRGRGYNEQFF. In nucleotides, the CDR3 is TGTGCCAGCAGCGACAGGGGAAGGGGCTACAATGAGCAGTTCTTC.